Shown below are 10 T cell receptor beta chains from a single sample sequenced in a study of blood T cells in healthy people across ages. A second PCR of 7 to 11 cycles used a sample-barcoded 5' primer and a J-beta primer mix. Via MiXCR, TCRdb re-called the 5' RACE reads, giving one row per CDR3 protein. The sample has around 1,000,000 distinct CDR3 sequences, about 25% seen once. The same sample was also used in a study of T cells of mothers and their children.

The sample was blood. All receptors come from a girl aged 2 to 10 in good health.

CDR3 sequence (DNA): TGTGCCAGCACCACAACTAGCACAGATACGCAGTATTTT. Encoded protein: CASTTTSTDTQYF. V gene TRBV11-3 combines with J gene TRBJ2-3; D not certain. CDR3 length: 13 amino acids. Germline CDR1 is SGHNT and CDR2 is YENEEA. V dropped 7 bases and J dropped 0 bases, with 8 bases sitting between them.

V gene TRBV6-2 or TRBV6-3 combines with J gene TRBJ2-5, with D tentatively TRBD1 or TRBD2 (5 bases each). Looked up from germline, CDR1 is MNHEY and CDR2 is SVGEGT. The V gene lost 5 bases and the J gene lost 5 bases, with 18 bases spanning the gap. This CDR3 has 15 residues. CDR3 nucleotides: TGTGCCAGCAGTCCTCTGAGGGGTAGGAGGGAGACCCAGTACTTC. Translated: CASSPLRGRRETQYF.

This clonotype has a count of ten or more. The rearrangement links TRBV7-2 to TRBJ2-5, with a tentative D call TRBD1 (6 bases). This CDR3 spans 12 amino acids. V lost 6 bases and J lost 5, with 10 bases in between. Germline lookup yields CDR1 SGHTA and CDR2 FQGNSA. CDR3 sequence: CASSSRGETQYF. The CDR3 DNA reads as TGTGCCAGCAGTTCCAGGGGTGAGACCCAGTACTTC. Supplemented by reference TRBV7-2 and TRBJ2-5, the full variable domain reads GAGVSQSPSNKVTEKGKDVELRCDPISGHTALYWYRQSLGQGLEFLIYFQGNSAPDKSGLPSDRFSAERTGGSVSTLTIQRTQQEDSAVYLCASSSRGETQYFGPGTRLLVL.

There are a few counts of this clonotype. The chain joins TRBV4-3 to TRBJ2-1, with 10 bases aligning to TRBD2. The germline V gene has CDR1 LGHNA and CDR2 YSLEER. V lost 0 bases and J lost 3; bases outside the gene matches: 11. This CDR3 comprises 19 residues. CDR3 protein: CASSQDRPGLAGDYNEQFF. The CDR3 DNA reads as TGCGCCAGCAGCCAAGATAGGCCCGGGCTAGCGGGGGACTACAATGAGCAGTTCTTC.

The CDR3 DNA reads TGCGCCAGCAGCCGGGACTTACGCTCCTACAATGAGCAGTTCTTC. Translation gives CASSRDLRSYNEQFF. The rearrangement joins TRBV5-1 to TRBJ2-1, with TRBD2 as a possible D gene (6 bases). There are 15 residues in the CDR3. Trimming removed 4 bases from V and 0 bases from J, with 11 bases in between. Germline assignment: CDR1 SGHRS and CDR2 YFSETQ. The variable domain in full, with the rest retrieved from reference TRBV5-1 and TRBJ2-1, is KAGVTQTPRYLIKTRGQQVTLSCSPISGHRSVSWYQQTPGQGLQFLFEYFSETQRNKGNFPGRFSGRQFSNSRSEMNVSTLELGDSALYLCASSRDLRSYNEQFFGPGTRLTVL.

J is TRBJ2-5 and V is TRBV12-3 or TRBV12-4; 9 bases are shared with TRBD2. The CDR3 is made up of 16 amino acids. V lost 4 bases to trimming and J lost 9 bases; unmatched junction nucleotides: 15. CDR3 coding DNA: TGTGCCAGCAGTTCTCGGCTAGCGGGACGGATGGGGGCCCAGTACTTC. Translation: CASSSRLAGRMGAQYF.

The chain is built from TRBV7-2 and TRBJ2-5; 9 bases are a match to TRBD2. Unmatched junction bases numbered 2, after V lost 2 bases and J lost 1 base. Germline V gene sequence: CDR1 SGHTA, CDR2 FQGNSA. The CDR3 contains 15 residues. CDR3 sequence: CASSLLAGIQETQYF. In DNA, the CDR3 is TGTGCCAGCAGCTTACTAGCGGGGATCCAAGAGACCCAGTACTTC.

This clonotype was found a few times. The chain recombines TRBV7-8 with TRBJ2-2; D possibly corresponds to TRBD2 (5 bases). The CDR3 sequence is 17 residues long. The germline gives CDR1 SGHVS, CDR2 FQNEAQ. Trimming cost V 5 bases and J 4 bases, with 20 bases left between them. CDR3 nucleotide sequence: TGTGCCAGCAGCCCATTTTTACCTGAGGGCACCACCGGGGAGCTGTTTTTT. It is translated as CASSPFLPEGTTGELFF.

This clonotype came up a few times. In nucleotides, the CDR3 is TGTGCCACCAGTGTGGCAGGTGACTATGGCTACACCTTC. Its protein is CATSVAGDYGYTF. The chain combines TRBV24-1 with TRBJ1-2; unclear D gene. The germline V gene has CDR1 KGHDR and CDR2 SFDVKD. The V gene lost 5 bases and the J gene lost 3 bases, with 9 bases spanning the gap. This CDR3 has 13 residues.

The genes are TRBV5-1 and TRBJ2-5, with 10 bases that match TRBD1. The J call is in doubt because the DNA end fits TRBJ2-7 better. This CDR3 is 15 amino acids long. Germline CDR1 is SGHRS and CDR2 is YFSETQ. CDR3 region: CASSRVTGGLNEQYF. The CDR3 DNA follows: TGCGCCAGCAGCCGCGTGACAGGGGGCTTGAACGAGCAGTACTTC.